A single sample gave rise to the 18 T cell receptor beta chains below, sequenced in a study of PD-1 blockade in classical Hodgkin lymphoma. Each of the patients experienced relapse following autologous stem cell transplantation, and their brentuximab vedotin exposure differed. The table came from immunoSEQ multiplex PCR; TCRdb's copy has only in-frame clones and leaves some out. The repertoire holds 46,000 or so clones, around 81% seen once, with 20% to 25% in the top ten. Sequencing used peripheral blood mononuclear cells (PBMCs), obtained before the second cycle of nivolumab. All receptors come from a human donor with classical Hodgkin lymphoma.

The J gene is TRBJ2-7, the V gene TRBV7-9; 8 positions match TRBD2. The CDR3 covers 17 residues. Germline CDR1 is SEHNR and CDR2 is FQNEAQ (reference sequence). V was clipped by 1 base and J by 0 bases; unmatched bases: 8. The CDR3 sequence: CASSLETSGSGSYEQYF. The CDR3 DNA follows: TGTGCCAGCAGCTTAGAGACCAGCGGGAGCGGCTCCTACGAGCAGTACTTC.

V and J are TRBV7-9 and TRBJ2-3; D may be TRBD2 (5 bases). The CDR3 loop spans 15 amino acids. Trimming took 8 bases from V and 0 from J, leaving 15 bases between them. Germline V CDR1 and CDR2: SEHNR, FQNEAQ (reference sequence). The CDR3 protein is CASSPPGISTDTQYF. The CDR3 nucleotides read TGTGCCAGCTCACCACCCGGGATTAGCACAGATACGCAGTATTTT.

The DNA of the CDR3 is TGTGCCAGCGGGGGAGGGGATAACAACTATGGCTACACCTTC. The encoded protein is CASGGGDNNYGYTF. The chain recombines TRBV6-5 with TRBJ1-2, with a possible D match to TRBD1 (5 bases). The ends were cut back, 8 bases at V and 2 bases at J, with 15 bases in the middle. CDR3 length: 14 amino acids. The germline V gene has CDR1 MNHEY and CDR2 SVGAGI.

The gene calls are TRBV5-4 and TRBJ2-4; a weak D match, TRBD1 (5 bases). The CDR3 is 14 amino acids. Germline V gene lookup returns CDR1 SGHNT and CDR2 YYREEE (reference sequence). The V gene lost 5 bases and the J gene lost 0 bases, with 9 bases spanning the gap. CDR3 residues: CASSRGQAKNIQYF. CDR3 in DNA: TGTGCCAGCAGTAGGGGCCAAGCCAAAAACATTCAGTACTTC.

This clone was observed once. The chain joins TRBV5-6 to TRBJ2-3; 8 bases match TRBD1. The CDR3 totals 13 residues. Germline-derived CDR1 and CDR2 are SGHDT and YYEEEE. V shed 3 bases, J shed 7 bases, and the junction held 4 bases outside the gene matches. The CDR3 DNA follows: TGTGCCAGCAGCTCGACAGGGGCATATACGCAGTATTTT. Residues: CASSSTGAYTQYF. The entire variable domain, with the rest obtained from reference TRBV5-6 and TRBJ2-3, is as follows: DAGVTQSPTHLIKTRGQQVTLRCSPKSGHDTVSWYQQALGQGPQFIFQYYEEEERQRGNFPDRFSGHQFPNYSSELNVNALLLGDSALYLCASSSTGAYTQYFGPGTRLTVL.

Here the CDR3 reads CASSVGALAHEQYF. In DNA form, the CDR3 reads TGTGCCAGCAGCGTAGGAGCACTCGCGCACGAGCAGTACTTC. The chain links TRBV9 to TRBJ2-7; the D is unclear. The CDR3 extends over 14 amino acids. Per germline, CDR1 SGDLS and CDR2 YYNGEE. V shed 0 bases and J shed 5 bases, with 12 bases lying between them. Using reference TRBV9 and TRBJ2-7 for the parts outside the CDR3, the full variable domain is DSGVTQTPKHLITATGQRVTLRCSPRSGDLSVYWYQQSLDQGLQFLIQYYNGEERAKGNILERFSAQQFPDLHSELNLSSLELGDSALYFCASSVGALAHEQYFGPGTRLTVT.

The chain combines TRBV5-1 with TRBJ2-5, with D unresolved. V lost 5 bases and J 1 base, leaving 9 bases between the germline ends. The CDR3 is 13 residues long. Germline V gene sequence: CDR1 SGHRS, CDR2 YFSETQ. The CDR3 nucleotides are TGCGCCAGCAGTACTCAGAGCCAAGAGACCCAGTACTTC. Translating gives CASSTQSQETQYF.

The chain recombines TRBV5-4 with TRBJ1-1; D call uncertain. V lost 3 bases to trimming and J lost 0 bases, with 9 bases between them. The germline V gene has CDR1 SGHNT and CDR2 YYREEE (reference sequence). This CDR3 is built from 14 residues. The CDR3 reads CASSSSVMNTEAFF. CDR3 DNA: TGTGCCAGCAGCTCGTCGGTTATGAACACTGAAGCTTTCTTT.

The chain joins TRBV11-2 to TRBJ2-7; D could derive from TRBD1 or TRBD2 (5 bases each). The germline gives CDR1 SGHAT, CDR2 FQNNGV. V shed 5 bases and J shed 6 bases, with 14 bases lying between them. This CDR3 is built from 13 residues. CDR3 amino acids: CASSLGPSPEQYF. The CDR3 DNA reads TGTGCCAGCAGCCTGGGACCATCCCCCGAGCAGTACTTC.

V is TRBV6-6 and J is TRBJ1-2; D remains ambiguous. Trimming cost V 3 bases and J 7 bases, with 12 bases left between them. Germline CDR1 is MNHNY and CDR2 is SVGAGI (reference sequence). CDR3 length: 13 amino acids. CDR3 sequence reads: CASSYGPQSGYTF. In DNA, the CDR3 is TGTGCCAGCAGTTATGGACCCCAAAGTGGCTACACCTTC.

This chain connects TRBV7-8 to TRBJ1-1; 10 bases map to TRBD1. In germline, CDR1 is SGHVS, CDR2 FQNEAQ. The CDR3 sequence is 13 residues long. Trimming took 5 bases from V and 4 from J; bases not matched to a gene: 1. For the CDR3, the DNA is TGTGCCAGCAGCCGGACAGGGGGCACTGAAGCTTTCTTT. Translation: CASSRTGGTEAFF.

The CDR3 bases are TGTGCCAGCAGCCCCTTCGCGAGCCGGGGTCGGTATGGCTACACCTTC. It yields the protein CASSPFASRGRYGYTF. The V and J genes are TRBV6-6 and TRBJ1-2; D is uncertain. Trimming pared 6 bases from V and 5 bases from J, leaving 22 bases between. Germline CDR1 and CDR2: MNHNY and SVGAGI (reference sequence). This CDR3 comprises 16 residues.

This rearrangement joins TRBV4-1 to TRBJ2-7; unclear D gene. This CDR3 has 13 residues. Germline V gene lookup returns CDR1 MGHRA and CDR2 YSYEKL. Trimming cost V 4 bases and J 6 bases, with 13 bases left between them. The CDR3 region has the DNA TGCGCCAGCAGCCCGGACCTCCCCTTCGAGCAGTACTTC. Residues: CASSPDLPFEQYF.

CDR3: CASSSAGSEETQYF. CDR3 coding DNA: TGTGCCAGCAGCTCGGCGGGCTCGGAAGAGACCCAGTACTTC. This rearrangement joins TRBV5-6 to TRBJ2-5; possibly TRBD2 for D (5 bases). This CDR3 has 14 residues. V lost 3 bases to trimming and J lost 3 bases, with 12 bases between them. Germline V gene sequence: CDR1 SGHDT, CDR2 YYEEEE.

This chain joins TRBV6-1 and TRBJ2-7; D remains unclear. Germline V gene data show CDR1 as MNHNS and CDR2 as SASEGT. V was pared by 4 bases and J by 5 bases, with 15 bases between. This CDR3 has 14 amino acids. CDR3 DNA sequence: TGTGCCAGCAGTGTTGACGCGGTGGTGAACGAGCAGTACTTC. Amino acid sequence: CASSVDAVVNEQYF.

V is TRBV5-4 and J is TRBJ1-1; D remains ambiguous. Germline V gene lookup returns CDR1 SGHNT and CDR2 YYREEE (reference sequence). The CDR3 extends over 12 amino acids. The V end lost 0 bases, the J end lost 5 bases, and 5 bases lay between the germline ends. The DNA of the CDR3 is TGTGCCAGCAGCTTGGACAATACTGAAGCTTTCTTT. It encodes CASSLDNTEAFF.

The V gene is TRBV10-3, the J gene TRBJ2-5; D tentatively reads TRBD1 or TRBD2 (5 bases each). Germline V gives CDR1 ENHRY, CDR2 SYGVKD. The V end lost 7 bases, the J end lost 7 bases, and 13 bases lay between the germline ends. CDR3 length: 12 residues. CDR3 loop: CAIKGAEGTQYF. Here the CDR3 DNA reads TGTGCCATCAAAGGGGCCGAGGGGACCCAGTACTTC.

The J gene is TRBJ2-1, the V gene TRBV10-3, with 8 bases aligning to TRBD2. The CDR3 totals 18 residues. V shed 2 bases, J shed 4 bases, and the junction held 13 bases outside the gene matches. Per the germline V gene, CDR1 is ENHRY and CDR2 is SYGVKD. The CDR3 protein is CAISEGELAVRLYNEQFF. The CDR3 DNA sequence: TGTGCCATCAGTGAGGGGGAACTAGCGGTTCGTCTTTACAATGAGCAGTTCTTC.